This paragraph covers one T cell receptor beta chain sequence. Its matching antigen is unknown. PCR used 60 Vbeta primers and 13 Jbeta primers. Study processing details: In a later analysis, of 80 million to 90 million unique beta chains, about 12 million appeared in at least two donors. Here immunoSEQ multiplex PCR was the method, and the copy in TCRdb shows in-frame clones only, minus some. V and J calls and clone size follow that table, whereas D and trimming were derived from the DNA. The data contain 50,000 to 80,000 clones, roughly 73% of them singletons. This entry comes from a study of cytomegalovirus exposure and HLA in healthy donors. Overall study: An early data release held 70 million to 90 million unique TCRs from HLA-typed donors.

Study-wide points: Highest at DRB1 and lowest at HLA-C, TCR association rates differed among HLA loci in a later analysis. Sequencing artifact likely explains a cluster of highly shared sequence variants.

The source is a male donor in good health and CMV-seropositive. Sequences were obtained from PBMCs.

The CDR3 here is CASRFNRDTGELFF. CDR3 coding DNA: TGTGCCAGCAGGTTTAACCGGGATACCGGGGAGCTGTTTTTT. The V and J genes are TRBV7-9 and TRBJ2-2, with D possibly matching TRBD2 (5 bases). This CDR3 region has 14 residues. CDR1 and CDR2 (germline): SEHNR, FQNEAQ (reference sequence). Trimming shortened V by 6 bases and J by 5 bases, and 13 bases separated the two germline ends.